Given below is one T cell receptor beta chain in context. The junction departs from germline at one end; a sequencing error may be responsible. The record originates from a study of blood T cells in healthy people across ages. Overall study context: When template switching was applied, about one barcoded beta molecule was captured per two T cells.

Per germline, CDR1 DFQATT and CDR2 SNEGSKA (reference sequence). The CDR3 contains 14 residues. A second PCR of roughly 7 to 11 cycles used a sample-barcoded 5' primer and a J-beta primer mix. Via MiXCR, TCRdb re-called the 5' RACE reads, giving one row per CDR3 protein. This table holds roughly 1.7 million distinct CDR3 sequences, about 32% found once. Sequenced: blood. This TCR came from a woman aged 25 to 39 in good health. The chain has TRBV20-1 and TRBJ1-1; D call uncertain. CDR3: CGARKALSGTEAFF. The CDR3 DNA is TGCGGTGCGAGGAAAGCCTTGTCGGGCACTGAAGCTTTCTTT.